Each of the 10 T cell receptor beta chains below was sequenced from the same sample in a study of T cell responses to AZD1222 COVID-19 vaccine (dated by TCRdb to the early 2020s). The method was the immunoSEQ multiplex PCR assay. TCRdb re-hosts the immuneACCESS table, in-frame sequences only. Its copies lack some clones; in the studies checked, an unresolved V gene accounts for under half of them, and the cause for the rest is not known. The sample includes 92,000 or so clones, with almost 90% observed a single time. The ten largest clones capture 20% to 30% of the sample. Per the publication, the time point label means: baseline before first vaccination. Sequenced here: peripheral blood, sampled on day 0 of AZD1222 vaccination. The receptors stem from an adult in good health.

The chain has TRBV14 and TRBJ2-7, with 10 bases identical to TRBD1. The CDR3 covers 13 residues. V shed 4 bases, J shed 7 bases, and the junction held 4 bases outside the gene matches. Germline assignment: CDR1 SGHDN and CDR2 FVKESK. The CDR3 here is CASSPRGQGEQYF. CDR3 coding DNA: TGTGCCAGCAGCCCCCGGGGACAGGGGGAGCAGTACTTC.

J is TRBJ2-5 and V is TRBV27, with D perhaps matching TRBD1 (6 bases). Germline CDR1 reads MNHEY; CDR2 reads SMNVEV (reference sequence). The CDR3 runs 14 residues. V was pared by 3 bases and J by 4 bases, with 12 bases between. CDR3 protein: CASSFVGRGETQYF. DNA for the CDR3: TGTGCCAGCAGTTTTGTCGGCAGGGGAGAGACCCAGTACTTC.

This clone appeared once. V gene TRBV19 combines with J gene TRBJ1-5; D is perhaps TRBD1 (6 bases). Germline values: CDR1 LNHDA, CDR2 SQIVND (reference sequence). This CDR3 region has 15 residues. V was shortened by 1 base and J by 6 bases, with 13 bases between the two germline ends. The CDR3 reads CASSIGSAGAQPQHF. CDR3 sequence (DNA): TGTGCCAGTAGTATAGGTTCCGCAGGGGCTCAGCCCCAGCATTTT.

CDR3 protein: CASSYSRDTQYF. The CDR3 DNA sequence: TGTGCCAGCAGTTACTCGAGGGATACGCAGTATTTT. This chain joins TRBV6-5 and TRBJ2-3; no clear D gene. CDR1 MNHEY and CDR2 SVGAGI come from the germline V gene. CDR3 length: 12 amino acids. V was pared by 0 bases and J by 6 bases, with 4 bases between.

The chain has TRBV29-1 and TRBJ2-3; D not certain. The length of the CDR3 is 11 residues. V shed 4 bases and J shed 6 bases, with 8 bases lying between them. Germline CDR1 is SQVTM and CDR2 is ANQGSEA. This CDR3 is CSVAGVDTQYF. The CDR3, as DNA: TGCAGCGTTGCAGGTGTGGATACGCAGTATTTT.

The chain employs TRBV9 and TRBJ2-3; D may be TRBD1 (5 bases). CDR1 is SGDLS and CDR2 is YYNGEE in the germline V gene. V lost 3 bases, J lost 2 bases, and 16 bases lay in between. CDR3 length: 16 residues. CDR3 loop: CASSAQGRDTTDTQYF. CDR3 DNA sequence: TGTGCCAGCAGCGCCCAGGGTAGGGATACCACAGATACGCAGTATTTT.

Comment on this clone: Other DNA sequences in the same sample also yield this CDR3. V is TRBV2 and J is TRBJ2-4, with a weak D call TRBD2 (5 bases). This CDR3 spans 12 amino acids. Per the germline V gene, CDR1 is SNHLY and CDR2 is FYNNEI. The V end was cut by 6 bases, the J end by 13 bases, with 16 bases between. In DNA, the CDR3 is TGTGCCAGCAGCTCTCCTGGACTGGGGCAGTACTTC. Encoded protein: CASSSPGLGQYF.

The V call is TRBV27, the J call TRBJ1-1, with D tentatively TRBD1 (6 bases). V was cut by 0 bases and J by 5 bases, with 10 bases left in between. The CDR3 sequence is 14 residues long. Germline CDR1 and CDR2: MNHEY and SMNVEV (reference sequence). The CDR3 bases are TGTGCCAGCAGTTTATCCAGACAGGTAACTGAAGCTTTCTTT. Translating gives CASSLSRQVTEAFF.

The V call is TRBV5-1, the J call TRBJ1-3; D uncertain. CDR1 and CDR2 from the germline V gene are SGHRS and YFSETQ. The CDR3 totals 14 residues. The V end was cut by 4 bases, the J end by 6 bases, with 14 bases between. This CDR3 reads CASSQGSETNTIYF. CDR3 bases: TGCGCCAGCAGCCAAGGAAGCGAGACAAACACCATATATTTT.

V is TRBV3-1 (or the pseudogene TRBV3-2) and J is TRBJ2-7, with D maybe TRBD2 (6 bases). This CDR3 has 15 amino acids. CDR1 is LGHDT and CDR2 is YNNKEL in the germline V gene (reference sequence). V was clipped by 3 bases and J by 3 bases, with 15 bases between them. In nucleotides, the CDR3 is TGTGCCAGCAGCCAGGCGCCGGGAGCTCTCTACGAGCAGTACTTC. It encodes CASSQAPGALYEQYF.